This TCR beta chain was found in a study of T cell responses to AZD1222 COVID-19 vaccine. On this clone itself: Its antigen is unidentified.

Assay: immunoSEQ multiplex PCR; the TCRdb copy retains only in-frame clones and omits some. This repertoire shows approximately 140,000 clones, 80% to 95% found once; its top ten account for 2.8%. Study results and limitations: A mostly white British donor set with more females was recruited, and clonal diversity was possibly underestimated.

The specimen was peripheral blood, collected on day 0 of AZD1222 vaccination. The receptor was isolated from an adult in good health.

CDR3 sequence: CASSQDLKTLVTDTQYF. Written as DNA, the CDR3 is TGTGCCAGCAGCCAAGATCTGAAGACTCTCGTCACAGATACGCAGTATTTT. This rearrangement joins TRBV3-1 (or the pseudogene TRBV3-2) to TRBJ2-3; D unclear. Per the germline V gene, CDR1 is LGHDT and CDR2 is YNNKEL (reference sequence). V lost 0 bases and J lost 2, with 15 bases in between. CDR3 size: 17 residues.